The entry that follows covers one TCR beta chain sequence. Its matching antigen is unknown. The sample originates from a study of T cell responses to AZD1222 COVID-19 vaccine. Overall study findings and caveats: The sample set comprised mostly white British donors with more females, and clonal diversity was possibly underestimated. Unmutated variant regions are reportedly targeted by nearly half of spike-specific TCRs. Two doses of AZD1222 preceded a rise in Spike-specific TCR breadth and depth. Seropositivity was recorded at baseline in only a handful of AZD1222 recipients.

Using immunoSEQ multiplex PCR, the repertoire was profiled, and TCRdb retains in-frame clones only, with some absent. The table lists about 200,000 clones, roughly 94% of them singletons. This specimen consisted of peripheral blood, obtained 28 days after the second dose of the MenACWY control vaccine. This receptor was taken from an adult who received the MenACWY meningococcal vaccine as a control.

The CDR3 nucleotides read TGTGCCAGCAGCAACGCAGGAGTGAACACTGAAGCTTTCTTT. This sequence encodes CASSNAGVNTEAFF. This chain uses TRBV6-5 with TRBJ1-1, with unresolved D. V lost 6 bases, J lost 0 bases, and 11 bases lay in between. CDR3 length: 14 residues. Germline assignment: CDR1 MNHEY and CDR2 SVGAGI.